The source of this T cell receptor beta chain is a study of T cells in Graves' hyperthyroidism and ophthalmopathy. RNA transcripts gave rise to amplified TCR beta CDR3 regions. HTBI primers drove first-round RT-PCR of the TCR CDR3. TCRdb processed the multiplex PCR reads anew with MiXCR; each CDR3 protein has one entry. The sample lists around 600,000 distinct CDR3 sequences, about 45% seen once, with under 8% in the top ten. This CDR3 contains 15 residues. V was shortened by 6 bases and J by 7 bases, with 21 bases between the two germline ends. The germline V gene has CDR1 SNHLY and CDR2 FYNNEI. The origin of this receptor is an adult man with Graves' disease, either hyperthyroidism or ophthalmopathy (not recorded which). The gene calls are TRBV2 and TRBJ1-1; D uncertain. The sample consisted of peripheral blood or thyroid tissue (not recorded which). The CDR3 here is CASRPYSGLKGEAFF. CDR3 DNA: TGTGCCAGCAGGCCGTATTCCGGGTTAAAGGGTGAAGCTTTCTTT.